A selection of T cell receptor beta chains follows, all from one sample in a study of regulatory T cells in long-lasting Graves disease. One entry per CDR3 protein results from TCRdb running MiXCR on the multiplex PCR reads. The table includes more than 400,000 distinct CDR3 sequences, 15% to 20% detected once. The data also belong to a second study, concerning T cells in Graves' hyperthyroidism and ophthalmopathy.

This sample comprised peripheral blood mononuclear cells (PBMCs), obtained at new diagnosis, from a patient treated with antithyroid drugs. The receptors originated from a woman aged 30 to 39 with Graves disease. Each CDR3 is given with its conserved first and last residue. The D gene is left open where the match is weak. Clone size is shown for a subset of rows, as once, few, many or a class of expanded clone.

V: TRBV6-5
D: NA
J: TRBJ2-7
size: many
CDR3: CASSYITANSYEQYF
DNA: TGTGCCAGCAGTTACATCACAGCGAACTCCTACGAGCAGTACTTC

V: TRBV6-2/TRBV6-3
D: NA
J: TRBJ2-7
size: many
CDR3: CASSGDIYYEQYF
DNA: TGTGCCAGCAGCGGGGACATCTACTACGAGCAGTACTTC

V: TRBV2
D: TRBD1
J: TRBJ2-7
size: many
CDR3: CASTSGTGDYEQYF
DNA: TGTGCCAGCACTTCCGGGACAGGGGACTACGAGCAGTACTTC

V: TRBV30
D: NA
J: TRBJ2-2
size: many
CDR3: CAFPRQGGDTGELFF
DNA: TGTGCCTTCCCAAGACAGGGAGGGGACACCGGGGAGCTGTTTTTT

V: TRBV28
D: NA
J: TRBJ2-1
size: NA
CDR3: CASRIVGGGEQFF
DNA: TGTGCCAGCAGGATCGTTGGGGGCGGGGAGCAGTTCTTC

V: TRBV12-3/TRBV12-4
D: TRBD2
J: TRBJ2-1
size: few
CDR3: CASQVAGESNEQFF
DNA: TGTGCCAGCCAAGTAGCGGGAGAGAGTAATGAGCAGTTCTTC

V: TRBV6-5
D: TRBD2
J: TRBJ2-7
size: many
CDR3: CASSYQAPSGGSSYEQYF
DNA: TGTGCCAGCAGTTACCAGGCCCCTAGCGGGGGGAGCTCCTACGAGCAGTACTTC

V: TRBV12-3/TRBV12-4
D: NA
J: TRBJ2-7
size: many
CDR3: CASSSTLEQYF
DNA: TGTGCCAGCAGTTCGACCCTCGAGCAGTACTTC

V: TRBV5-5
D: NA
J: TRBJ1-1
size: many
CDR3: CASSLANTEAFF
DNA: TGTGCCAGCAGCTTGGCCAACACTGAAGCTTTCTTT

V: TRBV3-1
D: NA
J: TRBJ2-1
size: few
CDR3: CASSQSYGEQFF
DNA: TGTGCCAGCAGCCAATCATACGGTGAGCAGTTCTTC

V: TRBV7-2
D: NA
J: TRBJ1-1
size: many
CDR3: CASSLAVYMNTEAFF
DNA: TGTGCCAGCAGCTTAGCCGTATACATGAACACTGAAGCTTTCTTT

V: TRBV2
D: NA
J: TRBJ1-1
size: many
CDR3: CASSEALVTGGTEAFF
DNA: TGTGCCAGCAGTGAAGCGCTTGTAACCGGGGGCACTGAAGCTTTCTTT

V: TRBV9
D: NA
J: TRBJ2-5
size: few
CDR3: CASSVAGWETQYF
DNA: TGTGCCAGCAGCGTAGCGGGATGGGAGACCCAGTACTTC